This T cell receptor (beta chain) was retrieved from a study of blood T cell repertoires in COVID-19. Study-wide background: PBMCs, B-cell-depleted T cells, or T cells provided the cDNA or gDNA that made up the material.

How the authors handled the data: How many nucleated cells were present was estimated from reference gene primer amplification. Clones were sequenced by immunoSEQ multiplex PCR, and TCRdb holds only the in-frame ones, with some missing. The V and J calls and clone size are taken from that table; D and trimming were inferred from the DNA. The data show fewer than 250,000 clones, roughly 82% seen once. This CDR3 spans 15 amino acids. Germline CDR1 KGHSH, CDR2 LQKENI. V trimming: 5 bases; J trimming: 6 bases; junction bases outside the gene matches: 6. Source material: peripheral blood. The receptor was isolated from a woman aged 70-85 years with acute or convalescent COVID-19. This rearrangement joins TRBV18 to TRBJ1-6, with 8 nucleotides matching TRBD1. CDR3 bases: TGTGCCAGCTCAGCCCCAGGGGGCGGTAATTCACCCCTCCACTTT. Its protein product is CASSAPGGGNSPLHF.